Listed here is a single TCR beta chain. Its antigen remains unknown. Assay: immunoSEQ multiplex PCR; the TCRdb copy retains only in-frame clones and omits some. The top ten hold about 0.79% of the sample, which has 8,500 to 14,000 clones, around 95% seen once. Trimming pared 8 bases from V and 2 bases from J, leaving 12 bases between. The V gene's germline CDR1 is KGHSH and CDR2 LQKENI. The CDR3 sequence is 13 residues long. This sample was included in a study of monozygotic twins with cystic fibrosis. Study details: Libraries were built from roughly 2.8 micrograms of fragmented DNA using roughly 15 PCR cycles.

Study-level points and caveats: Low clonality (median about 0.0095) suggested a mostly naive repertoire.

This clonotype was sampled from a boy aged 5-17 years with cystic fibrosis. Source material: blood. This chain connects TRBV18 to TRBJ2-5; maybe TRBD1 (5 bases). CDR3 sequence (DNA): TGTGCCAGCCACGAACAGGCACAAGAGACCCAGTACTTC. Amino acid sequence: CASHEQAQETQYF.